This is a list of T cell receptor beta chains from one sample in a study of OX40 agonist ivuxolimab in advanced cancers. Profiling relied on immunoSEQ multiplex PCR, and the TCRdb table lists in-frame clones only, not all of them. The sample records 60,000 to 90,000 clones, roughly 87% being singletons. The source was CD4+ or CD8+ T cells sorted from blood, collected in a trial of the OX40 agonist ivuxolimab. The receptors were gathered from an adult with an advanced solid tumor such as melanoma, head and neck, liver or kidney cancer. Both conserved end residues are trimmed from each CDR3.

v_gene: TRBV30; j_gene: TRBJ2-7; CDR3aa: AWSVRTGSYEQY
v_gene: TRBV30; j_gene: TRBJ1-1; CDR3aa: AWSSGDRVTFEAF
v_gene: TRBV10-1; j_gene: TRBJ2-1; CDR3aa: ASSDGGEQF
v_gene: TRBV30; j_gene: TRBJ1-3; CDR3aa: AWNAGRENTIY
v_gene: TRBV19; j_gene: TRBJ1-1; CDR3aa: ASTQNTRYTEAF
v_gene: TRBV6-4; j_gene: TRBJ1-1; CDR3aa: ASSDAPGRSEAF
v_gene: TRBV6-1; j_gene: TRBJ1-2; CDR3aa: ASTRGATSYGYT
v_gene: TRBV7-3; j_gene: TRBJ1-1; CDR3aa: ASSLIRNTEAF
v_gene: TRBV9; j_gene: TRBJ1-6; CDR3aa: ASSALSSYNSPLH
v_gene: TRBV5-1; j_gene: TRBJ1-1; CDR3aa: AKPPRQNTEAF
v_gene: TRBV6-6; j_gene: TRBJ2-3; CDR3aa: ASRLASDTQY
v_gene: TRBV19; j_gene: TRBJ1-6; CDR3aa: ASSTPGTGNEPLH
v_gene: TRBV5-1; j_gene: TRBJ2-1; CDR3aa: ASSYTMGNEQF
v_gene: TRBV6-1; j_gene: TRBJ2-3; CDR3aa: ASGGTSGPTDTQY
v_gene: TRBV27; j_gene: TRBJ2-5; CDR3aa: ASRRWGGETQY
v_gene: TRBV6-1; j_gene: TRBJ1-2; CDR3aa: ATLPDSLYGYT
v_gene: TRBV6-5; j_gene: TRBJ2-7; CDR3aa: ASRTSSGGYEQY
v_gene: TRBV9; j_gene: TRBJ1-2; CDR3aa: ASRRTGGGYGYT
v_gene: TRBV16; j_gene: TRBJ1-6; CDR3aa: ASRGQGASLSPLH
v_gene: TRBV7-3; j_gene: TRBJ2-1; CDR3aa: ASSLVLAGGRNEQF
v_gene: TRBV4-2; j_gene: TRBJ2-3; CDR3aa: ASSHPSWSSGGVSSDTQY
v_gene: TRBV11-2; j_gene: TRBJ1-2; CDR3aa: ASSLTQGGGSGYT
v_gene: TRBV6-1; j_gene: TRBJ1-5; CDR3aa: ASSERGTQPQH
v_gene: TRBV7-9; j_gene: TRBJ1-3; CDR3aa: ASSLVTSSSGNTIY
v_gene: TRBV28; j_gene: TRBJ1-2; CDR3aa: ATLRVYPSYSYT
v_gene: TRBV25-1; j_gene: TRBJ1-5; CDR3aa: ASSQGNQPQH
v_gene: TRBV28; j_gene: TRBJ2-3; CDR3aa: ASSSPATSTTDTQY
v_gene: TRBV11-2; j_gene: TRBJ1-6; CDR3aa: ASSLRQGGSPLH
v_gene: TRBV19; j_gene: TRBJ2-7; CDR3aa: ASTAGTGGIYEQY
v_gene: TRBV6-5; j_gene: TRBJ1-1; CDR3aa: ASSEGGAGTEAF
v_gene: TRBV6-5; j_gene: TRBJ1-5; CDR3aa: ASSYSFGNQPQH
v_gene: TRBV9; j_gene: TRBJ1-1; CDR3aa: ASSATGGVNTEAF
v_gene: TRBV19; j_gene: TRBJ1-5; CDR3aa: ASSIGGQGQPQH
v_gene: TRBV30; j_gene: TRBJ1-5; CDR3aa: AWSPRAGTLGNQPQH
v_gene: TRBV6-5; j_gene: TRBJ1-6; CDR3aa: ASSYSGTGSIPLH
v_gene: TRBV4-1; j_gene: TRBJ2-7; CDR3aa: ASSQDPGHLNVDKTYEQY
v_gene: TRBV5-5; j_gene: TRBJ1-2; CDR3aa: ASSLGDRLYGYT
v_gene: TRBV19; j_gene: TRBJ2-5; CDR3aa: ASSSRFQETQY
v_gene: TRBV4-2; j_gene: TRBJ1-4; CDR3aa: ASSQSDRDETITF
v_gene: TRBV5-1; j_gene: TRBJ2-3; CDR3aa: ASTFPIGQGRTDTQY
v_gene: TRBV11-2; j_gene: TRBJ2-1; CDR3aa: ASSLVLVSANREQF
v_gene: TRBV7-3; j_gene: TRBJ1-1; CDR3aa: ASSPVAGNTEAF
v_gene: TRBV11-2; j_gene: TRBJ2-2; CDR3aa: ASSLILGGRAGELF
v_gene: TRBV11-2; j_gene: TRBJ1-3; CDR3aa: ASNLGTPGNTIY
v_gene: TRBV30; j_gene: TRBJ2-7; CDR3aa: AWSVRQYEQY